This TCR beta chain was recovered during a study of OX40 agonist ivuxolimab in advanced cancers. Study context: Patients took ivuxolimab, an agonistic anti-OX40 (CD134) antibody. The patients received ivuxolimab by intravenous route every 2 weeks at 0.01 to 10 mg/kg. Study-wide findings and caveats: The work left the antigen specificity of expanded peripheral T cells undetermined. Averaged across samples, CD8+ T cells carried more expanded clones than CD4+ did.

The assay was immunoSEQ multiplex PCR, and TCRdb's table has in-frame clones only and misses some. The profile shows 25,000 to 30,000 clones, approximately 91% of them singletons. As regards this clone: Its matching antigen is unknown.

The CDR3 has 13 amino acids. Trimming took 5 bases from V and 5 from J; bases not matched to a gene: 5. The TCR sequence derives from an adult with an advanced solid tumor such as melanoma, head and neck, liver or kidney cancer. V gene TRBV5-7 combines with J gene TRBJ2-7; TRBD2 matches 9 bases. TRBV5-7 is an ORF, with its function uncertain. The source material was CD4+ or CD8+ T cells sorted from blood, sampled in a trial of the OX40 agonist ivuxolimab. The CDR3 DNA follows: TGTGCCAGCAGTCTTAGCGGGAGTAACGAGCAGTACTTC. This codes for CASSLSGSNEQYF.